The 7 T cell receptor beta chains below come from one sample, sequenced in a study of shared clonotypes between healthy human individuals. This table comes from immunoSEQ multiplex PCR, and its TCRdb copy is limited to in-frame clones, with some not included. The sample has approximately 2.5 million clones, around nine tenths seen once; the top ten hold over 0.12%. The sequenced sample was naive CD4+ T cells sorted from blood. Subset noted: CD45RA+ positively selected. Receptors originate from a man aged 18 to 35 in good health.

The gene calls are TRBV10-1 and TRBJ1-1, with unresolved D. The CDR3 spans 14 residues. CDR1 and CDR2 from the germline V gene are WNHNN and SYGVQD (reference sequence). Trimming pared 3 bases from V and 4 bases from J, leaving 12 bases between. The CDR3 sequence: CASSDRGWGTEAFF. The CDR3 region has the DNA TGCGCCAGCAGTGACCGGGGATGGGGCACTGAAGCTTTCTTT.

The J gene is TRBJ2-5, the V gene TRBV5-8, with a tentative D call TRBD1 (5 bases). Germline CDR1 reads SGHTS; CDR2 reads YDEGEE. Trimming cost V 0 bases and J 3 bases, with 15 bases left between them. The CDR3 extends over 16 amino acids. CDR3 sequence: CASSLGQLRYEETQYF. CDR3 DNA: TGTGCCAGCAGCTTGGGACAGCTTAGATACGAAGAGACCCAGTACTTC.

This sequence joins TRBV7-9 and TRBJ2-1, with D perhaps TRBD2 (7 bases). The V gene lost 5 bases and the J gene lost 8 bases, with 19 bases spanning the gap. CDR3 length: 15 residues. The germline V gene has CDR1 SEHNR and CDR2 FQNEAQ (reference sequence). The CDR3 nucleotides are TGTGCCAGCAGCACCCTAGCGGCCAACAGGGATGAGCAGTTCTTC. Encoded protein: CASSTLAANRDEQFF.

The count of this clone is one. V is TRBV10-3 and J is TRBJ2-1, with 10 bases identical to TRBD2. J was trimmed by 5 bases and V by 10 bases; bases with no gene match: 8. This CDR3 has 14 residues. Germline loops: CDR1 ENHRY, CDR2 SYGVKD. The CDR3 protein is CATALAGVDNEQFF. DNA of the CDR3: TGTGCCACCGCCCTAGCGGGAGTCGACAATGAGCAGTTCTTC.

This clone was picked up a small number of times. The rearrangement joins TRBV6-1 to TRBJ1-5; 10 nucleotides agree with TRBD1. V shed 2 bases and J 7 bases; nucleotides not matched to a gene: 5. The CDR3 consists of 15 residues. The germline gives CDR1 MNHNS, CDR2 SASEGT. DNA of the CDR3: TGTGCCAGCAGTGAACGGGGACAGGGGAAGCAGCCCCAGCATTTT. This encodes CASSERGQGKQPQHF.

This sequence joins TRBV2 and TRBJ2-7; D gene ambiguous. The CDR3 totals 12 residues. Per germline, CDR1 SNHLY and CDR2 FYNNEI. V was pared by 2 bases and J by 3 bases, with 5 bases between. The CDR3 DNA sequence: TGTGCCAGCAGTGAAATGTTCTACGAGCAGTACTTC. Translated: CASSEMFYEQYF.

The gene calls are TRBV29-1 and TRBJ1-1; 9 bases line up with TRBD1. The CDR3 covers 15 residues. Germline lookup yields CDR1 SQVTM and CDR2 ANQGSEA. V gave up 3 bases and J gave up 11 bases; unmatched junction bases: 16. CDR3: CSVERIQGAPPGAFF. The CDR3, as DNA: TGCAGCGTTGAGAGGATACAGGGGGCCCCGCCGGGCGCTTTCTTT.